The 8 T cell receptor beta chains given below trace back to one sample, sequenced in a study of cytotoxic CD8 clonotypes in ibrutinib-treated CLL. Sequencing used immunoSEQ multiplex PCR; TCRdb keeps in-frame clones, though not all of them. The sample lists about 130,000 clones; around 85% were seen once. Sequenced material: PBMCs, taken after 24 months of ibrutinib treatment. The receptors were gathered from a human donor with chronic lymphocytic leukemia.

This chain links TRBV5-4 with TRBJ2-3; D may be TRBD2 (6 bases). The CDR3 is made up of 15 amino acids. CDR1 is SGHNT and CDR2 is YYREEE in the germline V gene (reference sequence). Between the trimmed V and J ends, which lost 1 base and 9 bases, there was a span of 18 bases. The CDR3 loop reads CASSLTSSPGSTQYF. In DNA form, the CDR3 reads TGTGCCAGCAGCTTGACTAGCTCACCAGGGAGCACGCAGTATTTT.

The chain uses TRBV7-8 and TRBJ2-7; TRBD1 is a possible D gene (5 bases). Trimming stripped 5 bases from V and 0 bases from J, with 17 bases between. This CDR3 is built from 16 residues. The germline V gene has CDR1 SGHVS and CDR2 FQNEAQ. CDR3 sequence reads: CASSKRRQSSSYEQYF. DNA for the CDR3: TGTGCCAGCAGCAAAAGGAGACAGAGCAGCTCCTACGAGCAGTACTTC.

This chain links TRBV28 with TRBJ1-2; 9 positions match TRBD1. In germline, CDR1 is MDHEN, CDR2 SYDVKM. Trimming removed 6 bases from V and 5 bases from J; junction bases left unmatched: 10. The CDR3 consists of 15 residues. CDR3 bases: TGTGCCAGCAGCCCCGGGACAGGGATGGGATATGGCTACACCTTC. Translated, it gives CASSPGTGMGYGYTF.

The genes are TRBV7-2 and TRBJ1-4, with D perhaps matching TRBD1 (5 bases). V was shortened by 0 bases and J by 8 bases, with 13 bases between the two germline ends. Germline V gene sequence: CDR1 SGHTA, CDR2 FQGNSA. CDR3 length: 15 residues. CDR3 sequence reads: CASSLASSRGEKLFF. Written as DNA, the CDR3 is TGTGCCAGCAGCTTAGCTTCCTCGAGGGGAGAAAAACTGTTTTTT. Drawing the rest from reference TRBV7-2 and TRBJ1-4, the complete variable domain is GAGVSQSPSNKVTEKGKDVELRCDPISGHTALYWYRQSLGQGLEFLIYFQGNSAPDKSGLPSDRFSAERTGGSVSTLTIQRTQQEDSAVYLCASSLASSRGEKLFFGSGTQLSVL.

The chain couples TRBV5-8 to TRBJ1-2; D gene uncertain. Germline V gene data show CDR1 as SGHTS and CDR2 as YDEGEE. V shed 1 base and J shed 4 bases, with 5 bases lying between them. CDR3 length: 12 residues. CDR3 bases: TGTGCCAGCAGCTTGCGCTTCTATGGCTACACCTTC. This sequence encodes CASSLRFYGYTF.

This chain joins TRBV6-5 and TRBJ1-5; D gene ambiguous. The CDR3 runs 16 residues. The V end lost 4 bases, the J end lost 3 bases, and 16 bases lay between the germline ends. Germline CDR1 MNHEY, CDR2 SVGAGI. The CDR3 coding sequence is TGTGCCAGCAGTTTCCTTGGAGGGAGGTACAATCAGCCCCAGCATTTT. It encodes CASSFLGGRYNQPQHF.

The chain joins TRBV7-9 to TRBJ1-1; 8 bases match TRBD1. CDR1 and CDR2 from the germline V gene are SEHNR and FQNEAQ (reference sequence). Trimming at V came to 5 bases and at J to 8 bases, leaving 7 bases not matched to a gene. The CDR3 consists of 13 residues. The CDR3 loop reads CASSVDRGEEAFF. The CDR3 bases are TGTGCCAGCAGCGTAGACAGGGGAGAAGAAGCTTTCTTT. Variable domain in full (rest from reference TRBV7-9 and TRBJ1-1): DTGVSQNPRHKITKRGQNVTFRCDPISEHNRLYWYRQTLGQGPEFLTYFQNEAQLEKSRLLSDRFSAERPKGSFSTLEIQRTEQGDSAMYLCASSVDRGEEAFFGQGTRLTVV.

The CDR3 nucleotides are TGTGCCAGCAGTTTACCCGGGAGTCGAACCGGGGAGCTGTTTTTT. Translated: CASSLPGSRTGELFF. The rearrangement uses TRBV28 and TRBJ2-2; the D gene is possibly TRBD2 (6 bases). With 2 bases removed from V and 5 bases from J, the gap between germline ends came to 12 bases. From germline, CDR1 is MDHEN and CDR2 SYDVKM. The CDR3 is 15 residues long.